Listed below are T cell receptor beta chains from one sample, sequenced in a study of blood T cell repertoires in COVID-19. The repertoire was sequenced with immunoSEQ multiplex PCR; TCRdb's copy has only in-frame clones and lacks some. The table lists about 170,000 clones, around four fifths of them singletons. Input material: peripheral blood. The receptors were gathered from a woman older than 75 with COVID-19, enrolled during active disease. Each CDR3 is given with its conserved first and last residue. Fields, in order: CDR3 length, D gene, V gene, clone size, J gene, CDR3 DNA, CDR3 protein. D genes are given only for firm matches. Part of the rows lack a size; the others show once, few, many or a class for expanded clones.

14,-,TRBV19,-,TRBJ2-1,TGTGCCAGCCTACCGCCAGGGCCCTACAATGAGCAGTTCTTC,CASLPPGPYNEQFF
18,TRBD1,TRBV27,-,TRBJ2-7,TGTGCCAGCAGTTTATGGCCCCCCGGACAGGGTAGGTCCTACGAGCAGTACTTC,CASSLWPPGQGRSYEQYF
16,TRBD1,TRBV5-1,-,TRBJ2-1,TGCGCCAGCAGCTTGGAACCGGGACAGTCCTACAATGAGCAGTTCTTC,CASSLEPGQSYNEQFF
16,-,TRBV7-6,-,TRBJ2-1,TGTGCCAGCAGCTTAGGTGGGGCTAGCTCCTACAATGAGCAGTTCTTC,CASSLGGASSYNEQFF
14,-,TRBV18,-,TRBJ1-3,TGTGCCAGCTCACCGAGGGACATTGGAAACACCATATATTTT,CASSPRDIGNTIYF
13,-,TRBV18,-,TRBJ2-7,TGTGCCAGCTCACCCCCTAGCTCCTACGAGCAGTACTTC,CASSPPSSYEQYF
14,TRBD2,TRBV7-2,-,TRBJ2-1,TGTGCCAGCAGCCATGCGGGAGGGGGTAATGAGCAGTTCTTC,CASSHAGGGNEQFF
15,TRBD2,TRBV5-1,few,TRBJ2-7,TGCGCCAGCAGCTTGGGTAGCGGGAGGGCCTACGAGCAGTACTTC,CASSLGSGRAYEQYF
15,TRBD1,TRBV27,few,TRBJ1-5,TGTGCCAGCAGTTCCGGTGGACAGGGGTGGAAGCCCCAGCATTTT,CASSSGGQGWKPQHF
16,-,TRBV6-1,-,TRBJ1-3,TGTGCCAGCAGTGAAGGGGGCGGTTACTCTGGAAACACCATATATTTT,CASSEGGGYSGNTIYF
12,TRBD1,TRBV7-8,-,TRBJ1-1,TGTGCCAGCAGCGACAGGGACCCTGGAGCTTTCTTT,CASSDRDPGAFF
14,TRBD2,TRBV6-1,-,TRBJ2-1,TGTGCCAGCAGTGAAAGCGGGGATTACGATGAGCAGTTCTTC,CASSESGDYDEQFF
14,TRBD1,TRBV11-1,-,TRBJ2-1,TGTGCCAGCAGCTACGGACAGGGATCAGCTGAGCAGTTCTTC,CASSYGQGSAEQFF
14,-,TRBV19,once,TRBJ2-7,TGTGCCAGTAAATTGGAGGGACCCTCCTACGAGCAGTACTTC,CASKLEGPSYEQYF
14,TRBD1,TRBV7-2,-,TRBJ1-1,TGTGCCAGCAGCTTCGGACAGGGGGGGACTGAAGCTTTCTTT,CASSFGQGGTEAFF
15,TRBD1,TRBV18,-,TRBJ2-3,TGTGCCAGCTCACTTTCCGGGACAGGGACGGATACGCAGTATTTT,CASSLSGTGTDTQYF
14,-,TRBV28,-,TRBJ1-1,TGTGCCAGCGGAAGGGGACATCAGAACACTGAAGCTTTCTTT,CASGRGHQNTEAFF
15,TRBD1,TRBV19,-,TRBJ1-5,TGTGCCAGTAGTTATAACAGGGGGCCGCTTCAGCCCCAGCATTTT,CASSYNRGPLQPQHF
15,TRBD2,TRBV2,many,TRBJ2-2,TGTGCCAGCACCGAGCTAGCGGGGGCGGCCGGGGAGCTGTTTTTT,CASTELAGAAGELFF
11,-,TRBV6-1,once,TRBJ2-5,TGTGCCAGCAGTGAGGCAGAGACCCAGTACTTC,CASSEAETQYF
13,-,TRBV11-3,-,TRBJ2-2,TGTGCCAGCAGCCCCGCTAGTATCGGGGAGCTGTTTTTT,CASSPASIGELFF
11,-,TRBV5-6,-,TRBJ1-1,TGTGCCAGCAGCTTTTCTAGTGAAGCTTTCTTT,CASSFSSEAFF
13,-,TRBV28,-,TRBJ1-3,TGTGCCAGCAGTTCTGGGACTTTAAGTACCATATATTTT,CASSSGTLSTIYF
15,-,TRBV5-4,few,TRBJ1-2,TGTGCCAGCAGCCCCTACGGCGGGACTAACTATGGCTACACCTTC,CASSPYGGTNYGYTF
15,-,TRBV2,-,TRBJ2-1,TGTGCCAGCAGTGAGGAGGATATTGCCTACAATGAGCAGTTCTTC,CASSEEDIAYNEQFF
15,TRBD1,TRBV6-5,once,TRBJ2-2,TGTGCCAGCAGGACCGGGACAGGGGACACCGGGGAGCTGTTTTTT,CASRTGTGDTGELFF
15,TRBD1,TRBV5-4,few,TRBJ1-3,TGTGCCAGCAGCTTGGCGGGGACAGGGTTAAACACCATATATTTT,CASSLAGTGLNTIYF
15,-,TRBV9,-,TRBJ1-6,TGTGCCAGCAGCTCCCAGACATCTTATAATTCACCCCTCCACTTT,CASSSQTSYNSPLHF